The clone carrying this T cell receptor (beta chain) has just one count. Antigen unknown. This sample is drawn from a study of T cell responses to AZD1222 COVID-19 vaccine. Study-wide results and limits: Nearly half of the spike-specific TCRs reportedly recognize variant regions that carry no mutations. Compared with day 0, the breadth and depth of the Spike-specific TCR repertoire rose significantly after two doses of AZD1222.

Sequencing used immunoSEQ multiplex PCR; TCRdb keeps in-frame clones, though not all of them. This table has about 86,000 clones, approximately 80% appearing once. The CDR3 contains 15 residues. V lost 1 base, J lost 5 bases, and 7 bases stayed unmatched. The V gene's germline CDR1 is MNHEY and CDR2 SVGAGI. The sequence came from an adult in good health. The starting material was peripheral blood, obtained on day 0 of AZD1222 vaccination. This chain uses TRBV6-5 with TRBJ2-5, with 7 bases fitting TRBD2. DNA of the CDR3: TGTGCCAGCAGTTACTTATTTGGGAGGGAGGAGACCCAGTACTTC. This encodes CASSYLFGREETQYF.